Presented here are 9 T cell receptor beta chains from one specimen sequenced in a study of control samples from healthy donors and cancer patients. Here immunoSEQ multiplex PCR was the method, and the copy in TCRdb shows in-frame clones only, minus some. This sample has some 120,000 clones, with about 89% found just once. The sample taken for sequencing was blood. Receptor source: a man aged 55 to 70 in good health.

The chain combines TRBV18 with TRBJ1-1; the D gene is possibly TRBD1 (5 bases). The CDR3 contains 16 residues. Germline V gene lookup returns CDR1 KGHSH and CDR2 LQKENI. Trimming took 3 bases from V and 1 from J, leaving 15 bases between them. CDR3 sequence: CASSPITGGGNTEAFF. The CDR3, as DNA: TGTGCCAGCTCACCGATCACAGGTGGTGGGAACACTGAAGCTTTCTTT.

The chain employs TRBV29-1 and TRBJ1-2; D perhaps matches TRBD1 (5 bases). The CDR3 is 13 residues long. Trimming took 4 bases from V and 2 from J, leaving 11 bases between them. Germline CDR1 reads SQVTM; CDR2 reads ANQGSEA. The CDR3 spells CSVGWRQNYGYTF. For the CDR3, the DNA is TGCAGCGTTGGCTGGAGACAGAACTATGGCTACACCTTC.

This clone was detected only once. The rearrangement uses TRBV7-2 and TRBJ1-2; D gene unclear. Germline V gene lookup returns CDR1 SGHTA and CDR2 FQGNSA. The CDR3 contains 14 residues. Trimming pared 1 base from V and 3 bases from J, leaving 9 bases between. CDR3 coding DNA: TGTGCCAGCAGCTTAGTTTCGGGTGACTATGGCTACACCTTC. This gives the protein CASSLVSGDYGYTF.

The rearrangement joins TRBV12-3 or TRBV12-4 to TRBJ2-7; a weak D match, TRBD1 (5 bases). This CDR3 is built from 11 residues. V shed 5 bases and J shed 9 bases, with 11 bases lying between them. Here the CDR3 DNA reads TGTGCCAGCAGTAAGACACAGGTGCAGTACTTC. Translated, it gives CASSKTQVQYF.

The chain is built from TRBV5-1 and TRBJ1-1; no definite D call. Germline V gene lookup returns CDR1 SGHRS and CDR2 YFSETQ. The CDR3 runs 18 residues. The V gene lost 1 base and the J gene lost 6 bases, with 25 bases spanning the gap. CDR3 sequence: CASSLTIGSLGVLPEAFF. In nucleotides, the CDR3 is TGCGCCAGCAGCTTGACTATAGGGAGCCTCGGGGTTCTGCCTGAAGCTTTCTTT.

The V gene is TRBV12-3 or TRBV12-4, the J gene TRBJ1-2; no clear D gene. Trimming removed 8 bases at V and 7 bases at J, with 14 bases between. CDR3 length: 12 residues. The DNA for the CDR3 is TGTGCCAGCTTCATCGGATCTGGTGGCTACACCTTC. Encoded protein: CASFIGSGGYTF.

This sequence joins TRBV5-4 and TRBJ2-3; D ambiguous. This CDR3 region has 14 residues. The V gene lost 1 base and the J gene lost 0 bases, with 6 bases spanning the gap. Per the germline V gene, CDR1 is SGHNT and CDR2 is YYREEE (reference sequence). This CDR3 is CASSLIISTDTQYF. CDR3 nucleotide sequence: TGTGCCAGCAGCTTGATCATTAGCACAGATACGCAGTATTTT.

CDR3 sequence (DNA): TGTGCCAGCAGTTTATTCCGACAGACCCAAGAGACCCAGTACTTC. As protein: CASSLFRQTQETQYF. This chain connects TRBV28 to TRBJ2-5, with D tentatively TRBD1 (5 bases). The V end lost 1 base, the J end lost 1 base, and 10 bases lay between the germline ends. Germline-derived CDR1 and CDR2 are MDHEN and SYDVKM. CDR3 length: 15 amino acids.

For the CDR3, the DNA is TGTGCCAGCAGCCAAGTGGTGACAGCTGGGTATGAAAAACTGTTTTTT. Translating gives CASSQVVTAGYEKLFF. The chain has TRBV4-2 and TRBJ1-4, with D perhaps matching TRBD1 (5 bases). There are 16 residues in the CDR3. Germline lookup yields CDR1 LGHNA and CDR2 YNFKEQ. V lost 1 base, J lost 6 bases, and 15 bases lay in between.